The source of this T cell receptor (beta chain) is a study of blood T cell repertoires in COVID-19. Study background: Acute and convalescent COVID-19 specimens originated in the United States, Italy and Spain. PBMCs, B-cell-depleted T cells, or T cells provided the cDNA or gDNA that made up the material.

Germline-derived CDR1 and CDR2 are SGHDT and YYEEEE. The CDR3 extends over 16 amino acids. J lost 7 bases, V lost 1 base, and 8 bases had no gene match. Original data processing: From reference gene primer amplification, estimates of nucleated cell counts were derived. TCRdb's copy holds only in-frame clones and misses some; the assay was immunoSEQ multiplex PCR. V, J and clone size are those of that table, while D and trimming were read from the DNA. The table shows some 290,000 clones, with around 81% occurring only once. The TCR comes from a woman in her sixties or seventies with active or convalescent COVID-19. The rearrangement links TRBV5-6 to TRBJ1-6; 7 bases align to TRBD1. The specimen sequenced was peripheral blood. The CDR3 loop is CASSLLGQPSNSPLHF. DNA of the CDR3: TGTGCCAGCAGCTTGTTGGGACAGCCCTCGAATTCACCCCTCCACTTT. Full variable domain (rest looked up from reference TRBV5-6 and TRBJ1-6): DAGVTQSPTHLIKTRGQQVTLRCSPKSGHDTVSWYQQALGQGPQFIFQYYEEEERQRGNFPDRFSGHQFPNYSSELNVNALLLGDSALYLCASSLLGQPSNSPLHFGNGTRLTVT.